These T cell receptor beta chains were read from a single sample in a study of shared clonotypes between healthy human individuals. The repertoire was sequenced with immunoSEQ multiplex PCR; TCRdb's copy has only in-frame clones and lacks some. The repertoire holds about 2 million clones, about 95% seen once, with approximately 1.2% in the top ten. Sequenced: naive CD8+ T cells sorted from blood. These receptors all stem from a man younger than 35 in good health. The CDR3 runs from the conserved cysteine through the conserved F or W. A D gene is named only where the DNA matches it firmly. Clone size, where shown, is once, few, many, or a class for clones that have expanded.

>TRBD1|NA|TRBV18|TRBJ2-3
CASSTPLGQETDTQYF
TGTGCCAGCTCCACCCCACTGGGACAGGAAACAGATACGCAGTATTTT
>TRBD2|NA|TRBV4-1|TRBJ2-1
CASSTQTSAASYNEQFF
TGCGCCAGCAGCACCCAAACTAGCGCCGCTTCCTACAATGAGCAGTTCTTC
>NA|NA|TRBV19|TRBJ2-7
CASSMDKSSYEQYF
TGTGCCAGTAGTATGGATAAGAGCTCCTACGAGCAGTACTTC
>NA|NA|TRBV28|TRBJ1-2
CASSFEGTGTLLTSGYTF
TGTGCCAGCAGTTTCGAAGGAACAGGGACCCTTCTTACGAGTGGCTACACCTTC
>NA|NA|TRBV7-9|TRBJ1-2
CASSYRADGYTF
TGTGCCAGCAGCTACAGGGCCGATGGCTACACCTTC
>NA|NA|TRBV5-1|TRBJ1-4
CASSVGTVNEKLFF
TGCGCCAGCAGCGTCGGGACGGTGAATGAAAAACTGTTTTTT
>TRBD2|NA|TRBV10-1|TRBJ2-5
CATPTSGRTQETQYF
TGCGCCACGCCGACTAGCGGGAGGACCCAAGAGACCCAGTACTTC
>NA|NA|TRBV15|TRBJ1-5
CATSRETAERGGPNQPQHF
TGTGCCACCAGCAGAGAGACCGCAGAAAGGGGTGGGCCCAATCAGCCCCAGCATTTT
>NA|NA|TRBV6-5|TRBJ1-1
CASSYSISLNTEAFF
TGTGCCAGCAGTTACTCGATTTCTCTGAACACTGAAGCTTTCTTT
>NA|NA|TRBV7-9|TRBJ2-3
CASSQEGTDTQYF
TGTGCCAGCAGCCAGGAGGGTACAGATACGCAGTATTTT
>NA|once|TRBV28|TRBJ1-2
CASSPILVRVPGGYTF
TGTGCCAGCAGTCCCATTCTAGTCAGGGTTCCGGGCGGCTACACCTTC
>NA|once|TRBV13|TRBJ2-1
CASSLEGQGPYNEQFF
TGTGCCAGCAGCTTAGAGGGGCAGGGGCCTTACAATGAGCAGTTCTTC
>NA|once|TRBV5-6|TRBJ1-4
CASSLVGFGGTNEKLFF
TGTGCCAGCAGCTTGGTGGGGTTTGGTGGAACTAATGAAAAACTGTTTTTT
>NA|NA|TRBV6-5|TRBJ1-1
CASSYPGGNTEAFF
TGTGCCAGCAGTTACCCGGGTGGGAACACTGAAGCTTTCTTT
>NA|NA|TRBV10-3|TRBJ2-2
CAISERAVNTGELFF
TGTGCCATCAGTGAGCGGGCGGTAAACACCGGGGAGCTGTTTTTT
>TRBD2|NA|TRBV5-6|TRBJ2-1
CASSSDFTSGGTYNEQFF
TGTGCCAGCAGCTCGGACTTCACTAGCGGGGGGACCTACAATGAGCAGTTCTTC
>NA|NA|TRBV18|TRBJ2-7
CASSPPRDGDSYEQYF
TGTGCCAGCTCACCACCGCGGGACGGGGACTCCTACGAGCAGTACTTC
>NA|NA|TRBV7-2|TRBJ2-7
CASLLGSGEQYF
TGTGCCAGCTTACTGGGTTCGGGCGAGCAGTACTTC
>TRBD1|NA|TRBV5-6|TRBJ2-7
CASSPGTGAYEQYF
TGTGCCAGCAGCCCCGGGACAGGAGCCTACGAGCAGTACTTC
>NA|NA|TRBV28|TRBJ1-6
CASSRDPLSYNSPLHF
TGTGCCAGCAGTCGAGACCCACTCTCCTATAATTCACCCCTCCACTTT
>NA|NA|TRBV19|TRBJ2-5
CASSMDSEETQYF
TGTGCCAGTAGTATGGACAGCGAAGAGACCCAGTACTTC
>TRBD2|NA|TRBV6-1|TRBJ2-7
CASRGTSGSFYEQYF
TGTGCCAGCAGGGGGACTAGCGGGAGTTTCTACGAGCAGTACTTC
>NA|NA|TRBV28|TRBJ2-7
CASSLMRGEYEQYF
TGTGCCAGCAGTTTAATGAGGGGTGAATACGAGCAGTACTTC
>TRBD1|NA|TRBV11-2|TRBJ2-4
CASSPHEGAVSKNIQYF
TGTGCCAGCAGCCCTCATGAGGGGGCGGTATCCAAAAACATTCAGTACTTC
>TRBD1|NA|TRBV9|TRBJ2-3
CASSMPGGGADTQYF
TGTGCCAGCAGCATGCCAGGGGGCGGCGCAGATACGCAGTATTTT
>NA|NA|TRBV6-5|TRBJ1-4
CASSYYPGTTNEKLFF
TGTGCCAGCAGTTACTACCCGGGCACAACTAATGAAAAACTGTTTTTT
>NA|NA|TRBV4-1|TRBJ2-3
CASSQDLGTPYDRQYF
TGCGCCAGCAGCCAAGATCTTGGAACCCCCTATGATAGGCAGTATTTT
>NA|NA|TRBV13|TRBJ2-5
CASSLASEGQQETQYF
TGTGCCAGCAGCTTAGCCTCGGAGGGACAGCAAGAGACCCAGTACTTC
>TRBD1|once|TRBV2|TRBJ1-2
CASIPDRGHYGYTF
TGTGCCAGCATCCCGGACAGGGGACACTATGGCTACACCTTC
>NA|NA|TRBV6-1|TRBJ2-5
CASSEIGIGETQYF
TGTGCCAGCAGTGAAATCGGTATTGGGGAGACCCAGTACTTC
>NA|NA|TRBV7-2|TRBJ2-3
CASSLDSTDTQYF
TGTGCCAGCAGCCTGGACTCCACAGATACGCAGTATTTT
>NA|NA|TRBV2|TRBJ2-1
CASKVSRDNEQFF
TGTGCCAGCAAGGTCTCAAGGGACAATGAGCAGTTCTTC
>NA|NA|TRBV27|TRBJ2-5
CASSLGARETQYF
TGTGCCAGCAGTTTGGGGGCTAGGGAGACCCAGTACTTC
>TRBD2|NA|TRBV10-3|TRBJ2-1
CAISDGGAGEQFF
TGTGCCATCAGTGACGGGGGGGCGGGTGAGCAGTTCTTC
>NA|NA|TRBV29-1|TRBJ1-1
CSAQGNTEAFF
TGCAGCGCCCAGGGGAACACTGAAGCTTTCTTT
>NA|NA|TRBV27|TRBJ1-1
CASSLGGATEAFF
TGTGCCAGCAGTTTAGGTGGAGCCACTGAAGCTTTCTTT
>NA|NA|TRBV6-5|TRBJ1-1
CASSYGLTERNTEAFF
TGTGCCAGCAGTTACGGGCTTACTGAACGGAACACTGAAGCTTTCTTT
>NA|NA|TRBV15|TRBJ1-1
CATSRDGLGRVNTEAFF
TGTGCCACCAGCAGAGATGGGTTGGGCAGGGTAAACACTGAAGCTTTCTTT
>NA|few|TRBV27|TRBJ1-2
CASSLSPQAGYTF
TGTGCCAGCAGTTTATCGCCCCAGGCTGGCTACACCTTC
>NA|NA|TRBV7-9|TRBJ1-1
CASSLVADWTEAFF
TGTGCCAGCAGCTTAGTGGCAGATTGGACTGAAGCTTTCTTT
>NA|NA|TRBV6-5|TRBJ2-5
CASSYGAGVSETQYF
TGTGCCAGCAGTTACGGGGCAGGAGTGAGCGAGACCCAGTACTTC
>TRBD1|once|TRBV27|TRBJ2-7
CASSPTGYEQYF
TGTGCCAGCAGTCCGACAGGGTACGAGCAGTACTTC
>NA|NA|TRBV2|TRBJ1-6
CASSDGGYSYNSPLHF
TGTGCCAGCAGTGATGGCGGATACTCCTATAATTCACCCCTCCACTTT
>NA|NA|TRBV6-5|TRBJ2-2
CASSYWDESTGELFF
TGTGCCAGCAGTTACTGGGACGAAAGCACCGGGGAGCTGTTTTTT
>NA|NA|TRBV29-1|TRBJ2-7
CSVDAGSDYEQYF
TGCAGCGTTGACGCAGGGTCGGACTACGAGCAGTACTTC
>NA|NA|TRBV5-5|TRBJ1-6
CASSTGDSPLHF
TGTGCCAGCAGCACTGGTGATTCACCCCTCCACTTT
>TRBD2|NA|TRBV9|TRBJ2-2
CASSAAGSGELFF
TGTGCCAGCAGCGCAGCGGGATCCGGGGAGCTGTTTTTT
>NA|NA|TRBV1|TRBJ1-1
CTSSQGSPRRRMNTEAFF
TGCACCAGCAGCCAAGGATCCCCGCGACGCAGAATGAACACTGAAGCTTTCTTT
>TRBD1|NA|TRBV7-9|TRBJ1-2
CASSLNPGTGYGYTF
TGTGCCAGCAGCTTAAACCCCGGGACAGGGTATGGCTACACCTTC
>TRBD2|NA|TRBV7-8|TRBJ2-7
CASSPAGEGAYEQYF
TGTGCCAGCAGCCCAGCGGGGGAAGGGGCCTACGAGCAGTACTTC
>TRBD2|NA|TRBV7-9|TRBJ2-2
CASTTGLAGGPDGELFF
TGTGCCAGCACCACGGGACTAGCGGGAGGGCCGGACGGGGAGCTGTTTTTT
>NA|NA|TRBV5-6|TRBJ2-2
CASSLGTANTGELFF
TGTGCCAGCAGCTTGGGGACAGCGAACACCGGGGAGCTGTTTTTT
>NA|NA|TRBV13|TRBJ2-3
CASSPYSTDTQYF
TGTGCCAGCAGCCCCTATAGCACAGATACGCAGTATTTT
>TRBD1|NA|TRBV6-5|TRBJ2-7
CASSPGTGGRYF
TGTGCCAGCAGTCCCGGGACAGGGGGCAGGTACTTC
>NA|NA|TRBV2|TRBJ2-7
CASSEGRRNYEQYF
TGTGCCAGCAGTGAGGGCAGACGGAACTACGAGCAGTACTTC
>NA|NA|TRBV30|TRBJ1-1
CAWTVGENLEKAFF
TGTGCCTGGACGGTAGGAGAAAATCTCGAAAAAGCTTTCTTT